This TCR beta chain was observed in a study of blood T cells in healthy people across ages. Findings and limits, study-wide: Changes seen in expanded clonotypes were possibly confounded by donor CMV status left unknown.

Trimming took off 4 bases at V and 4 bases at J, with 8 bases between the two ends. The CDR3 spans 11 residues. CDR1 is DFQATT and CDR2 is SNEGSKA in the germline V gene (reference sequence). Then a second PCR, running roughly 7 to 11 cycles, was carried out with a sample-barcoded 5' primer and a J-beta primer mix. TCRdb independently ran MiXCR on the 5' RACE reads; one entry per CDR3 protein. The table shows around 800,000 distinct CDR3 sequences, with about 53% occurring only once. This clonotype was detected a few times. Antigen unknown. Sequencing was done on a sample of blood. The chain joins TRBV20-1 to TRBJ2-7; D is unresolved. The TCR was taken from a man older than 75 in good health. CDR3 in amino acids: CSATDTYEQYF. The CDR3 nucleotides read TGCAGTGCTACAGACACGTACGAGCAGTACTTC.